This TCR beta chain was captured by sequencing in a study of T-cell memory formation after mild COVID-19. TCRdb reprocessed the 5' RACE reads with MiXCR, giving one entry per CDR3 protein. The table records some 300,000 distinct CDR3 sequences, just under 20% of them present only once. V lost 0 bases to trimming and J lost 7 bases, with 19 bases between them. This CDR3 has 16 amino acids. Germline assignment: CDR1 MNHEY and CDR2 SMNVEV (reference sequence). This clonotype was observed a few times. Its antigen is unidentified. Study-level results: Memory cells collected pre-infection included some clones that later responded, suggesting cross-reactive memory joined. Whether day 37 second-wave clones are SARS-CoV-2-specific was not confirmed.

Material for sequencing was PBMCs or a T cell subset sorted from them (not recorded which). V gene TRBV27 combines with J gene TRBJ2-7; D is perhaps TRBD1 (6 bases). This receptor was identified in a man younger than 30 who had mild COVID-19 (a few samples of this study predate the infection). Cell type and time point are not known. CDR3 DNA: TGTGCCAGCAGTTTATCAATTGGGACACGATTACGAGAGCAGTACTTC. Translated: CASSLSIGTRLREQYF.